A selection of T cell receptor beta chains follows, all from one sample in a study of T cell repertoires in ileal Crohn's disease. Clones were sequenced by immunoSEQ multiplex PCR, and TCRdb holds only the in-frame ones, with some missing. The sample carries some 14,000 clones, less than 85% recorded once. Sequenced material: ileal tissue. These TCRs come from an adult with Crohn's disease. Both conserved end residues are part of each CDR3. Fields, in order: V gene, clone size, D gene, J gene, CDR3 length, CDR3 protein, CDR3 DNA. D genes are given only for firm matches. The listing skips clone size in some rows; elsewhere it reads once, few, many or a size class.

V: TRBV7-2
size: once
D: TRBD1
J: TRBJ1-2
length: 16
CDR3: CASSPLPGQGNYGYTF
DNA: TGTGCCAGCAGCCCATTGCCGGGACAGGGGAACTATGGCTACACCTTC

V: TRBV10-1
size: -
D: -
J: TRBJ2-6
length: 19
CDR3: CASSEIRDPESSGANVLTF
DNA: TGCGCCAGCAGTGAGATTCGGGACCCTGAAAGCTCTGGGGCCAACGTCCTGACTTTC

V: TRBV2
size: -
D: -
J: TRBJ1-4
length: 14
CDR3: CASRASRGNEKLFF
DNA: TGTGCCAGCAGGGCCTCCCGGGGAAATGAAAAACTGTTTTTT

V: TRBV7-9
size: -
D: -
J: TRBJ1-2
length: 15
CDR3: CASSPRTDYKAGYTF
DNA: TGTGCCAGCAGCCCGCGGACAGATTATAAGGCTGGCTACACCTTC

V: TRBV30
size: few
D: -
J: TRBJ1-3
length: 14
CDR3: CAWSVTGVGNTIYF
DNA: TGTGCCTGGAGTGTAACCGGGGTTGGAAACACCATATATTTT

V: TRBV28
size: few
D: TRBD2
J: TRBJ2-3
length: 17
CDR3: CASTTPGSGFSGDTQYF
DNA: TGTGCCAGCACCACGCCGGGTAGCGGGTTTTCCGGAGATACGCAGTATTTT

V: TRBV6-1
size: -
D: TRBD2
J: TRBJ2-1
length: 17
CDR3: CASSASTSGGAGNEQFF
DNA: TGTGCCAGCAGTGCCTCGACTAGCGGGGGGGCCGGCAATGAGCAGTTCTTC

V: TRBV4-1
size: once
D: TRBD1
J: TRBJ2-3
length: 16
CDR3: CASSQVWTGVGDTQYF
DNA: TGCGCCAGCAGCCAAGTGTGGACAGGGGTCGGAGATACGCAGTATTTT

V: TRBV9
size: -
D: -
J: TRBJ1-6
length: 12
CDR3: CASSPRDSPLHF
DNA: TGTGCCAGCAGCCCCCGAGATTCACCCCTCCACTTT

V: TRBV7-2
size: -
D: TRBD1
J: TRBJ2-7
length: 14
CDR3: CASSFTGGKYEQYF
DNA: TGTGCCAGCAGCTTTACAGGGGGCAAGTACGAGCAGTACTTC

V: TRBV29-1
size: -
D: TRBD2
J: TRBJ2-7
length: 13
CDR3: CSGRLAGGGEQYF
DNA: TGCAGCGGCAGACTAGCGGGGGGCGGCGAGCAGTACTTC

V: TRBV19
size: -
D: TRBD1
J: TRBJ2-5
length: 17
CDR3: CASSNIASGRGQTAQYF
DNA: TGTGCCAGTAGTAATATTGCCTCGGGCAGGGGGCAGACGGCCCAGTACTTC

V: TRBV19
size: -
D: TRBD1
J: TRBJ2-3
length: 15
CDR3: CASSIGTGVTDTQYF
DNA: TGTGCCAGTAGTATAGGGACAGGGGTCACAGATACGCAGTATTTT

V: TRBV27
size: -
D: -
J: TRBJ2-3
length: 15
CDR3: CASSLRARESDTQYF
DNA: TGTGCCAGCAGTTTAAGGGCCCGCGAGTCGGATACGCAGTATTTT

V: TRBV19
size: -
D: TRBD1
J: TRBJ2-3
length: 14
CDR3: CASSIIGQGDTQYF
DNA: TGTGCCAGTAGTATCATTGGACAGGGAGATACGCAGTATTTT

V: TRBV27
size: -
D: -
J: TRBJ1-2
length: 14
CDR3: CASSPQGGIYGYTF
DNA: TGTGCCAGCAGTCCTCAAGGGGGAATCTATGGCTACACCTTC

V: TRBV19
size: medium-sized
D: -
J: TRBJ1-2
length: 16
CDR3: CASSDLGHGFNYGYTF
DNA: TGTGCCAGTAGTGACCTCGGTCACGGGTTCAACTATGGCTACACCTTC

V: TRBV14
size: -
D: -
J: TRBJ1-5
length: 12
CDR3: CASSQGNQPQHF
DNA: TGTGCCAGCAGCCAAGGGAATCAGCCCCAGCATTTT

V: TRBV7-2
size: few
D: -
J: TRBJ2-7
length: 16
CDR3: CASSPARAGIPYEQYF
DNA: TGTGCCAGCAGCCCCGCAAGGGCAGGGATCCCCTACGAGCAGTACTTC

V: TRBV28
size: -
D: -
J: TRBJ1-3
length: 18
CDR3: CASSSLGAGTSSGNTIYF
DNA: TGTGCCAGCAGTTCCCTGGGAGCAGGCACGAGTTCTGGAAACACCATATATTTT

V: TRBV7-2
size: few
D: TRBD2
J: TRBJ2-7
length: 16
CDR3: CASSLGASGGVYEQYF
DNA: TGTGCCAGCAGCTTAGGGGCTAGCGGGGGGGTTTACGAGCAGTACTTC

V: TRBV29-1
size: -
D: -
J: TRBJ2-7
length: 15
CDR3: CSVEDETADFYEQYF
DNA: TGCAGCGTTGAAGACGAAACTGCGGATTTCTACGAGCAGTACTTC

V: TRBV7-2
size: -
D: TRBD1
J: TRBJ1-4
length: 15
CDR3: CASSLGGTGPEKLFF
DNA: TGTGCCAGCAGCTTGGGAGGGACAGGCCCGGAAAAACTGTTTTTT

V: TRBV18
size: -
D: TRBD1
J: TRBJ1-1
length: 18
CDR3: CASSQPTGDRGAGSRTFF
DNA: TGTGCCAGCTCACAACCGACCGGGGACAGGGGCGCCGGGAGTAGAACTTTCTTT

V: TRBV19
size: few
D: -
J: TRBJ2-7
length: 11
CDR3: CASSMGYEQYF
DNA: TGTGCCAGTAGTATGGGATACGAGCAGTACTTC

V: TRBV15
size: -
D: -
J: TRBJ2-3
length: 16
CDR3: CATSREGRRAVDTQYF
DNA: TGTGCCACCAGCAGAGAGGGCAGGCGGGCGGTAGATACGCAGTATTTT

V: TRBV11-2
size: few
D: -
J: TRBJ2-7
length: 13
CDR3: CASSPDGSYEQYF
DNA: TGTGCCAGCAGCCCGGACGGCTCCTACGAGCAGTACTTC

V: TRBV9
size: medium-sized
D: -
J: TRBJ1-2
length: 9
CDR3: CSYLYGYTF
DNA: TGTTCGTACCTCTATGGCTACACCTTC

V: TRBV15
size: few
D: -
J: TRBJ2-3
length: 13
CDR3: CATSRQLGTTQYF
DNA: TGTGCCACCAGCAGACAACTAGGGACTACGCAGTATTTT

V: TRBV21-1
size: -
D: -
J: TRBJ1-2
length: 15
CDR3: CASSKAGMTGGGYTF
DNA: TGTGCCAGCAGCAAAGCGGGGATGACAGGGGGCGGCTACACCTTC

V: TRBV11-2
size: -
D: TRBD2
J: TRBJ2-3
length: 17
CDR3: CASSRGALAGSTDTQYF
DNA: TGTGCCAGCAGCCGGGGGGCTCTAGCGGGGAGCACAGATACGCAGTATTTT

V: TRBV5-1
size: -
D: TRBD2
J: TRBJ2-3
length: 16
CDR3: CASTFRTSGAADTQYF
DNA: TGCGCCAGCACCTTTCGGACTAGCGGGGCGGCAGATACGCAGTATTTT

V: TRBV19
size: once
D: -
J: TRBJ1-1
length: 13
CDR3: CASSVTANTEAFF
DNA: TGTGCCAGTAGCGTCACAGCAAACACTGAAGCTTTCTTT